Listed below are T cell receptor beta chains from one sample, sequenced in a study of blood T cell repertoires in COVID-19. The protocol was immunoSEQ multiplex PCR, while the TCRdb copy is restricted to in-frame clones and leaves out a portion. The table has roughly 390,000 clones, about 90% seen once. The sequencing input was peripheral blood. The receptors here all came from a woman in her twenties or thirties with COVID-19, enrolled during active disease. CDR3s include the opening cysteine and the closing phenylalanine or tryptophan. Fields, in order: V gene, clone size, CDR3 protein. Size is omitted from some rows. Given values are once, few, many or a class for expanded clones.

V gene: TRBV4-3; clone size: NA; CDR3 protein: CASSQDVISEQYF
V gene: TRBV6-5; clone size: NA; CDR3 protein: CASASYRGGYGYTF
V gene: TRBV28; clone size: NA; CDR3 protein: CASSLLTGGWAGTEAFF
V gene: TRBV5-8; clone size: NA; CDR3 protein: CASSAPDRLSYEQYF
V gene: TRBV28; clone size: NA; CDR3 protein: CASSLPGLPQNTQYF
V gene: TRBV18; clone size: NA; CDR3 protein: CASSLQADPGKLFF
V gene: TRBV5-5; clone size: NA; CDR3 protein: CASSWRGLAGGRSYEQYF
V gene: TRBV9; clone size: once; CDR3 protein: CASSSGGPQRGNEQFF
V gene: TRBV6-4; clone size: few; CDR3 protein: CASSVAGGDTNEQFF
V gene: TRBV27; clone size: NA; CDR3 protein: CASSLGGRDTGELFF
V gene: TRBV6-5; clone size: NA; CDR3 protein: CASSYLGVGSTEAFF
V gene: TRBV19; clone size: once; CDR3 protein: CASSLGLAGGSSTDTQYF
V gene: TRBV24-1; clone size: NA; CDR3 protein: CATSEETAPTDTQYF
V gene: TRBV15; clone size: NA; CDR3 protein: CATSRDPWQGNGNEQFF
V gene: TRBV9; clone size: once; CDR3 protein: CASNERGSYNEQFF
V gene: TRBV7-9; clone size: NA; CDR3 protein: CASSSLSGRSYEQYF
V gene: TRBV24-1; clone size: NA; CDR3 protein: CATSDTSGAGGSYNEQFF
V gene: TRBV18; clone size: NA; CDR3 protein: CASSPLAGGRAYEQYF
V gene: TRBV28; clone size: NA; CDR3 protein: CASSQGRVSSYNEQFF
V gene: TRBV10-3; clone size: NA; CDR3 protein: CAITSDRAGEQYF
V gene: TRBV24-1; clone size: NA; CDR3 protein: CATSGQGARNYNEQFF
V gene: TRBV28; clone size: NA; CDR3 protein: CASSSIPTGLNQPQHF
V gene: TRBV3-1/TRBV3-2; clone size: NA; CDR3 protein: CASSQASGRLYNEQFF
V gene: TRBV7-9; clone size: once; CDR3 protein: CASSLLVSSVETQYF
V gene: TRBV5-3; clone size: NA; CDR3 protein: CARSLYSGRSADTQYF
V gene: TRBV9; clone size: NA; CDR3 protein: CASSVGGRSNQPQHF
V gene: TRBV19; clone size: NA; CDR3 protein: CASQEGANTGELFF
V gene: TRBV9; clone size: NA; CDR3 protein: CASSVGTGGLWEQYF
V gene: TRBV6-2/TRBV6-3; clone size: once; CDR3 protein: CASSSYPEGLGNEQFF
V gene: TRBV9; clone size: NA; CDR3 protein: CASSMTSGSAYEQYF
V gene: TRBV9; clone size: NA; CDR3 protein: CASSVRGQNYNEQFF
V gene: TRBV19; clone size: NA; CDR3 protein: CASSQGGDYNEQFF